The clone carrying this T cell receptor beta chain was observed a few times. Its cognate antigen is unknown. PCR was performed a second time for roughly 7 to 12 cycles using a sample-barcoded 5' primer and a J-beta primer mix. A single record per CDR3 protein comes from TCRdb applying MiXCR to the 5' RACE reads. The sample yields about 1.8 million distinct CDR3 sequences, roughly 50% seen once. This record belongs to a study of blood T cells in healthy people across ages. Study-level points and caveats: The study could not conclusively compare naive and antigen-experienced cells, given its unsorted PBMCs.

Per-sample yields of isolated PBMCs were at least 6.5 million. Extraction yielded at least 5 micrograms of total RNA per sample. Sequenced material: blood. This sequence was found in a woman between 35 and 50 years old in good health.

This chain's CDR3 is CASSRVTDYEQYF. In nucleotides, the CDR3 is TGTGCCAGCAGTCGAGTGACCGATTACGAGCAGTACTTC. The chain uses TRBV7-8 and TRBJ2-7; no clear D. CDR1 and CDR2 (germline): SGHVS, FQNEAQ. This CDR3 comprises 13 residues. Trimming cost V 6 bases and J 4 bases, with 13 bases left between them.